A selection of T cell receptor beta chains follows, all from one sample in a study of CD8 T cells in ankylosing spondylitis. MiXCR, run by TCRdb on the 5' RACE reads, gives a single entry per CDR3 protein. The sample lists about 89,000 distinct CDR3 sequences; around 26% were seen once. Input material: blood, either unsorted or a sorted T cell fraction (not recorded which). The receptors were sampled from a male donor with ankylosing spondylitis or in good health (not recorded which). The CDR3 runs from the conserved cysteine through the conserved F or W. The D gene is left open where the match is weak. Clone size is not always given. Where it is, it says once, few, many or a class for expanded clones.

16 TRBJ1-5 . TRBV20-1 . TGCAGTGCTAGAGTCCAGGGAGCCGGCGGCAATCAGCCCCAGCATTTT CSARVQGAGGNQPQHF
15 TRBJ1-1 few TRBV19 . TGTGCCAGTAGTAGCCCCAGGGTGAGGAACACTGAAGCTTTCTTT CASSSPRVRNTEAFF
14 TRBJ2-1 many TRBV18 TRBD1 TGTGCCAGCTCACCCCGGGACAGAGACAATGAGCAGTTCTTC CASSPRDRDNEQFF
14 TRBJ2-2 . TRBV5-5 . TGTGCCAGCAGCTTGGAGAGCCACACCGGGGAGCTGTTTTTT CASSLESHTGELFF
16 TRBJ1-1 few TRBV18 . TGTGCCAGCTCACCATTACTGCAACAGGGGAACACTGAAGCTTTCTTT CASSPLLQQGNTEAFF
14 TRBJ1-4 . TRBV5-1 . TGCGCCAGCGCGTACAGGACAAATAATGAAAAACTGTTTTTT CASAYRTNNEKLFF
17 TRBJ2-3 few TRBV11-2 TRBD2 TGTGCCAGCAGCTTAGATCGCTCTCGGCGGGGGGCAGATACGCAGTATTTT CASSLDRSRRGADTQYF
13 TRBJ2-7 few TRBV20-1 TRBD1 TGCAGTGCCGCCGGACAGGCAATCTACGAGCAGTACTTC CSAAGQAIYEQYF
13 TRBJ1-1 . TRBV20-1 . TGCAGTGCTCCCTTGGGCCCAGCTACTGAAGCTTTCTTT CSAPLGPATEAFF
14 TRBJ1-1 . TRBV30 . TGTGCCCGCACGATGTTTGCCATGAACACTGAAGCTTTCTTT CARTMFAMNTEAFF
13 TRBJ2-1 once TRBV7-3 TRBD2 TGTGCCAGCAGCTTAACAGCGGGGGGCAGGAAGTTCTTC CASSLTAGGRKFF
15 TRBJ1-3 . TRBV5-1 . TGCGCCAGCAGCTTTTACCCTAAGGACGAAAACACCATATATTTT CASSFYPKDENTIYF
15 TRBJ1-4 . TRBV7-9 . TGTGCCAGCAGCAAAGATGGACGGACTAATGAAAAACTGTTTTTT CASSKDGRTNEKLFF
14 TRBJ2-3 few TRBV5-1 . TGCGCCAGCAGCCCCGGACAGTCGATCGATACGCAGTATTTT CASSPGQSIDTQYF
16 TRBJ1-5 . TRBV7-8 . TGTGCCAGCAGCTTAGCGGAGCCTAGGGGCAATCAGCCCCAGCATTTT CASSLAEPRGNQPQHF
14 TRBJ2-3 . TRBV5-1 TRBD2 TGCGCCAGCAGAAGCGGGGTGTACGCAGATACGCAGTATTTT CASRSGVYADTQYF
15 TRBJ2-3 once TRBV10-3 TRBD1 TGTGCCATCAATGCAGCAGGGGGCGTGGGAGATACGCAGTATTTT CAINAAGGVGDTQYF
16 TRBJ2-2 . TRBV10-3 . TGTGCCATCAGTGAAATACGAGGGGCAACCACCGGGGAGCTGTTTTTT CAISEIRGATTGELFF
13 TRBJ1-5 . TRBV27 . TGTGCCAGCAGGGCCGTGGGCAATCAGCCCCAGCATTTT CASRAVGNQPQHF
13 TRBJ1-2 . TRBV7-9 TRBD1 TGTGCCAGCAATGCGGGACAGGAGTATGGCTACACCTTC CASNAGQEYGYTF
15 TRBJ1-5 few TRBV5-1 . TGCGCCAGCAGCTTGACAGGGACTAGCAATCAGCCCCAGCATTTT CASSLTGTSNQPQHF
14 TRBJ1-1 . TRBV7-9 TRBD1 TGTGCCAGCAGCTTGGGACAGCAGAACACTGAAGCTTTCTTT CASSLGQQNTEAFF
15 TRBJ2-2 . TRBV7-9 TRBD1 TGTGCCAGCCCGACCGGGACAGGGAGGACCGGGGAGCTGTTTTTT CASPTGTGRTGELFF
13 TRBJ2-3 . TRBV20-1 TRBD2 TGCAGTGCGACTAGCGGGGGGTTTTATACGCAGTATTTT CSATSGGFYTQYF
11 TRBJ2-5 . TRBV12-3/TRBV12-4 . TGTGCCAGCCGTCTGAGCGGGACCCAGTACTTC CASRLSGTQYF
13 TRBJ1-2 . TRBV18 . TGTGCCAGCTCACCACAATCCGTAGGGGGCTACACCTTC CASSPQSVGGYTF
13 TRBJ2-1 once TRBV6-5 . TGTGCCAGCAGTTACTATGGGCGCAATGAGCAGTTCTTC CASSYYGRNEQFF
17 TRBJ1-5 . TRBV28 . TGTGCCAGCAGTTTAGCAATGAAGACAAAAAGCAATCAGCCCCAGCATTTT CASSLAMKTKSNQPQHF
13 TRBJ1-6 . TRBV20-1 . TGCAGTGCTAGAGATCTTCGGGGTTCACCCCTCCACTTT CSARDLRGSPLHF
14 TRBJ1-1 . TRBV20-1 . TGCAGTGCCACGGGGCAGATCGACGCGGTTGAAGCTTTCTTT CSATGQIDAVEAFF
13 TRBJ2-3 few TRBV20-1 . TGCAGTGCTAGTCGTGCCAAACCCAGCGAGCAGTATTTT CSASRAKPSEQYF
11 TRBJ1-1 . TRBV20-1 . TGCAGTGCCAGGGTAGCTACTGAAGCTTTCTTT CSARVATEAFF
16 TRBJ2-5 many TRBV11-2 . TGTGCCAGCAGCTTAATCGGTGGTAGGGTTCAAGAGACCCAGTACTTC CASSLIGGRVQETQYF
14 TRBJ2-5 few TRBV5-1 . TGCGCCAGCAGCTTGCAGTCAGGGCGGGAGACCCAGTACTTC CASSLQSGRETQYF
14 TRBJ2-1 . TRBV20-1 . TGCAGTGCTAGACGTCTCCCCTATTACAATGAGCAGTTCTTC CSARRLPYYNEQFF
15 TRBJ1-2 many TRBV20-1 . TGCAGTGCTATTCACGCCTCGCCGGCCCGCTATGGCTACACCTTC CSAIHASPARYGYTF
12 TRBJ2-7 many TRBV7-9 . TGTGCCAGCAGCCCTAACTCCTACGAGCAGTACTTC CASSPNSYEQYF
15 TRBJ2-2 . TRBV7-6 TRBD1 TGTGCCAGCAGCTGGAAGCATGGACAGGCCGGGGAGCTGTTTTTT CASSWKHGQAGELFF
12 TRBJ2-7 few TRBV10-3 . TGTGCCATCAGTGAGTCGTGGGGGGAGCAGTACTTC CAISESWGEQYF
15 TRBJ2-1 . TRBV5-1 . TGCGCCAGCAGCTTGTCGTGGGCCGGGAACAATGAGCAGTTCTTC CASSLSWAGNNEQFF
14 TRBJ2-7 . TRBV5-1 TRBD1 TGCGCCAGCAGCTTTCGGACAGGGGGCTACGAGCAGTACTTC CASSFRTGGYEQYF
14 TRBJ2-4 many TRBV29-1 . TGCAGCGTTGGTGATAGCGTTGCCAAAAACATTCAGTACTTC CSVGDSVAKNIQYF
14 TRBJ1-5 . TRBV27 . TGTGCCAGCAGGCGGTCAGGCCCTCAGTGGCCCCAGCATTTT CASRRSGPQWPQHF
14 TRBJ1-6 few TRBV3-1 . TGTGCCAGCAGCCATCGGGCAGATAATTCACCCCTCCACTTT CASSHRADNSPLHF
14 TRBJ2-7 . TRBV12-3/TRBV12-4 . TGTGCCAGCAGTTTACAGCGGTCCTCCTACGAGCAGTACTTC CASSLQRSSYEQYF
13 TRBJ2-2 . TRBV20-1 TRBD1 TGCAGTGCTAGCCAGGGGGCAACCGGGGAGCTGTTTTTT CSASQGATGELFF